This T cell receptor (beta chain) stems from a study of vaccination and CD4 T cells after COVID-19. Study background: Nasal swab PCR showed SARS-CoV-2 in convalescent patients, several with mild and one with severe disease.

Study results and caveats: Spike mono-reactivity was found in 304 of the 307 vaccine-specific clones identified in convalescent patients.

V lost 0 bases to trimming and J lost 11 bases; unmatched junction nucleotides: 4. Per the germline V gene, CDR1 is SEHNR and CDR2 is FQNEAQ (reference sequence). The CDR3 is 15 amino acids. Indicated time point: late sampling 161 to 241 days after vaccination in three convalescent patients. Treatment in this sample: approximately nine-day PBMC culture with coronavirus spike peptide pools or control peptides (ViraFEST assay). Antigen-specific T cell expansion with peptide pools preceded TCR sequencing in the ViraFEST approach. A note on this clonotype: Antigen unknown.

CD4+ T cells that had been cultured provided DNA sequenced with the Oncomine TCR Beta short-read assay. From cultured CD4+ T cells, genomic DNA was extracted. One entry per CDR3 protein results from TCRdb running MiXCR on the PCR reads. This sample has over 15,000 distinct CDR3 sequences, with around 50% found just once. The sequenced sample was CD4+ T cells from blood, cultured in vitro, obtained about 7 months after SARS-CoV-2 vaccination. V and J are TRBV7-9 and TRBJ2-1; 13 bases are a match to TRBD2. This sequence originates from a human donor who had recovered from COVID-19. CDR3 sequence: CASSLAGLAGAQQFF. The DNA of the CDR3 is TGTGCCAGCAGCTTAGCCGGACTAGCGGGGGCCCAGCAGTTCTTC.